Presented here are 19 T cell receptor beta chains from one specimen sequenced in a study of shared clonotypes between healthy human individuals. TCRdb keeps only in-frame clones here, not all; method: immunoSEQ multiplex PCR. This sample has roughly 1,500,000 clones, with roughly 98% found just once. Sequenced input: naive CD4+ T cells sorted from blood. Subset specified: CD45RA+ positively selected. Receptors originate from a young man in good health.

The chain combines TRBV12-5 with TRBJ2-1, with no clear D. This CDR3 comprises 11 residues. Germline V gene lookup returns CDR1 LGHNT and CDR2 FRNRAP. The V gene lost 11 bases and the J gene lost 3 bases, with 8 bases spanning the gap. The CDR3 DNA reads TGTGCTTCCTCGGACTACAATGAGCAGTTCTTC. Translation: CASSDYNEQFF.

The chain is built from TRBV18 and TRBJ2-5, with TRBD1 as a possible D gene (5 bases). The CDR3 covers 14 residues. V was trimmed by 3 bases and J by 2 bases, leaving 10 bases between them. Germline V CDR1 and CDR2: KGHSH, LQKENI. The CDR3 loop reads CASSPGLGQETQYF. In nucleotides, the CDR3 is TGTGCCAGCTCACCGGGGCTGGGGCAAGAGACCCAGTACTTC.

Regarding this clone: The identical CDR3 is also encoded by other nucleotide sequences in the sample. This chain joins TRBV20-1 and TRBJ2-5; D call uncertain. The V and J ends lost 5 bases and 4 bases respectively, with 5 bases between them. This CDR3 has 10 residues. Germline lookup yields CDR1 DFQATT and CDR2 SNEGSKA (reference sequence). The CDR3 DNA follows: TGCAGTGCTCTTGGAGAGACCCAGTACTTC. It specifies CSALGETQYF.

The V gene is TRBV4-1, the J gene TRBJ2-1; D perhaps matches TRBD2 (5 bases). The CDR3 runs 18 residues. Trimming cost V 3 bases and J 0 bases, with 18 bases left between them. The germline gives CDR1 MGHRA, CDR2 YSYEKL. CDR3 DNA: TGCGCCAGCAGCCATGCCAGTTTAGCGTCCAGCTCCTACAATGAGCAGTTCTTC. Residues: CASSHASLASSSYNEQFF.

The chain uses TRBV29-1 and TRBJ1-5; possible D gene TRBD1, 5 bases. Germline-derived CDR1 and CDR2 are SQVTM and ANQGSEA. This CDR3 contains 13 residues. V lost 8 bases, J lost 5 bases, and 16 bases lay in between. CDR3 loop: CSYNRGPDQPQHF. The CDR3 nucleotides read TGCAGCTACAACCGGGGCCCAGATCAGCCCCAGCATTTT. Using reference TRBV29-1 and TRBJ1-5 for the parts outside the CDR3, the full variable domain is SAVISQKPSRDICQRGTSLTIQCQVDSQVTMMFWYRQQPGQSLTLIATANQGSEATYESGFVIDKFPISRPNLTFSTLTVSNMSPEDSSIYLCSYNRGPDQPQHFGDGTRLSIL.

V usage is TRBV6-6 and J usage is TRBJ2-1; TRBD2 matches 9 bases. Germline values: CDR1 MNHNY, CDR2 SVGAGI (reference sequence). This CDR3 region has 15 residues. V was pared by 5 bases and J by 4 bases, with 6 bases of the junction left unmatched. The DNA for the CDR3 is TGTGCCAGCAGTAGACTAGCGGAGGAATACAATGAGCAGTTCTTC. Protein sequence: CASSRLAEEYNEQFF.

The genes are TRBV6-5 and TRBJ2-7, with D possibly called TRBD1 or TRBD2 (5 bases each). The V gene's germline CDR1 is MNHEY and CDR2 SVGAGI. The CDR3 consists of 12 residues. V was trimmed by 6 bases and J by 5 bases, leaving 11 bases between them. CDR3 DNA sequence: TGTGCCAGCAGACCAGGGACCCACGAGCAGTACTTC. This codes for CASRPGTHEQYF.

The chain recombines TRBV29-1 with TRBJ2-4; 9 positions match TRBD1. The germline V gene has CDR1 SQVTM and CDR2 ANQGSEA. J lost 4 bases, V lost 4 bases, and 2 bases had no gene match. The CDR3 is made up of 13 amino acids. CDR3 in DNA: TGCAGCGTTGTGGGACAGGGAAAAAACATTCAGTACTTC. Translating it yields CSVVGQGKNIQYF. The full variable domain, its missing parts supplied by reference TRBV29-1 and TRBJ2-4, is SAVISQKPSRDICQRGTSLTIQCQVDSQVTMMFWYRQQPGQSLTLIATANQGSEATYESGFVIDKFPISRPNLTFSTLTVSNMSPEDSSIYLCSVVGQGKNIQYFGAGTRLSVL.

The chain links TRBV27 to TRBJ2-7, with TRBD1 matching over 9 bases. The V gene's germline CDR1 is MNHEY and CDR2 SMNVEV (reference sequence). V shed 7 bases and J 7 bases; nucleotides not matched to a gene: 8. This CDR3 is built from 13 residues. This chain's CDR3 is CASTGDRAGEQYF. CDR3 sequence (DNA): TGTGCCAGCACCGGGGACAGGGCGGGGGAGCAGTACTTC.

The V and J genes are TRBV5-1 and TRBJ2-1; 10 bases line up with TRBD2. The CDR3 has 18 residues. Trimming cost V 1 base and J 3 bases; bases outside gene matches: 10. Germline V gene sequence: CDR1 SGHRS, CDR2 YFSETQ. The CDR3 DNA follows: TGCGCCAGCAGCTTGTACGCGCCTAGCGGGAGCCTCTACAATGAGCAGTTCTTC. Its translation is CASSLYAPSGSLYNEQFF.

The chain employs TRBV28 and TRBJ1-2, with D tentatively TRBD1 (5 bases). The CDR3 consists of 15 residues. CDR1 is MDHEN, CDR2 SYDVKM, per germline. Trimming took 3 bases from V and 3 from J, leaving 14 bases between them. CDR3 region: CASSFWRGGYYGYTF. CDR3 nucleotides: TGTGCCAGCAGTTTCTGGAGGGGCGGGTACTATGGCTACACCTTC.

The chain recombines TRBV11-2 with TRBJ2-1; 10 nucleotides line up with TRBD1. After removal of 5 bases from V and 4 bases from J, the junction contained 8 bases not matched to a gene. Germline assignment: CDR1 SGHAT and CDR2 FQNNGV. The CDR3 is 16 amino acids. CDR3 DNA sequence: TGTGCCAGCAGCCGTACGCGGGACAGGGGATACAATGAGCAGTTCTTC. Translating it yields CASSRTRDRGYNEQFF.

This clone showed up just a few times. V is TRBV7-3 and J is TRBJ2-2; D not resolved. Trimming stripped 3 bases from V and 2 bases from J, with 1 base between. Per the germline V gene, CDR1 is SGHTA and CDR2 is FQGTGA. The CDR3 consists of 12 residues. CDR3 amino acids: CASSFNTGELFF. DNA of the CDR3: TGTGCCAGCAGCTTTAACACCGGGGAGCTGTTTTTT.

The chain recombines TRBV15 with TRBJ1-5; D call uncertain. CDR3 length: 15 amino acids. Germline values: CDR1 LNHNV, CDR2 YYDKDF (reference sequence). V lost 0 bases and J lost 2, with 8 bases in between. The CDR3 coding sequence is TGTGCCACCAGCAGAGAGGGTATTGGCAATCAGCCCCAGCATTTT. It is translated as CATSREGIGNQPQHF.

The J gene is TRBJ2-2, the V gene TRBV19; D tentatively reads TRBD1 or TRBD2 (5 bases each). The germline gives CDR1 LNHDA, CDR2 SQIVND (reference sequence). This CDR3 region has 14 residues. V dropped 7 bases and J dropped 6 bases, with 15 bases sitting between them. This CDR3 reads CASKNRLGAGELFF. The CDR3 DNA sequence: TGTGCCAGTAAGAACAGGTTGGGGGCCGGGGAGCTGTTTTTT.

The V gene is TRBV11-3, the J gene TRBJ1-5; a weak D match, TRBD1 (5 bases). The CDR3 runs 15 residues. Germline V CDR1 and CDR2: SGHNT, YENEEA. Trimming cost V 2 bases and J 2 bases, with 10 bases left between them. The CDR3: CASSLRGSRNQPQHF. CDR3 in DNA: TGTGCCAGCAGCTTACGGGGGTCTCGCAATCAGCCCCAGCATTTT.

The rearrangement joins TRBV15 to TRBJ1-5, with TRBD1 matching 8 bases. Germline V gene data show CDR1 as LNHNV and CDR2 as YYDKDF (reference sequence). The CDR3 sequence is 18 residues long. With V trimmed by 4 bases and J by 2 bases, 13 bases remained unmatched. CDR3 coding DNA: TGTGCCACCAGCACGACAGGGGCCGATTCTCCTCGCAATCAGCCCCAGCATTTT. Amino acid sequence: CATSTTGADSPRNQPQHF.

The chain uses TRBV28 and TRBJ2-2; TRBD1 aligns across 7 bases. In germline, CDR1 is MDHEN, CDR2 SYDVKM. The CDR3 runs 14 residues. V was pared by 5 bases and J by 9 bases, with 9 bases of the junction left unmatched. CDR3 bases: TGTGCCAGCAGTCCTTTCGCACAGGGGAGGGAGCTGTTTTTT. Translation gives CASSPFAQGRELFF.

The chain links TRBV30 to TRBJ2-5, with TRBD2 matching 12 bases. Trimming removed 5 bases from V and 2 bases from J; junction bases left unmatched: 15. Germline V lookup: CDR1 GTSNPN, CDR2 SVGIG (reference sequence). There are 18 residues in the CDR3. CDR3 nucleotides: TGTGCCTGGTCCTCTAGCGGGAGGGCCCTGGCCTATCAAGAGACCCAGTACTTC. This gives the protein CAWSSSGRALAYQETQYF.